This T cell receptor (beta chain) is drawn from a study of cytomegalovirus exposure and HLA in healthy donors (dated by TCRdb to about 2017). Broadly, across the study: An earlier analysis of roughly 500 of the donors reported more than 250 Gb of sequence data and 117 million unique TCR beta sequences from about 200 million T cells. An early release that covered about 600 HLA-typed donors contained 250 to 350 gigabases of sequencing data and tens of millions of unique TCR sequences. Among the roughly 370 genotyped donors, around 81% belonged to the genetic ancestry cluster associated with self-reported Caucasian donors. The study was designed to test whether signatures of past pathogen exposure could be identified by cataloging public T cell receptors. The T cell repertoires of 666 subjects were profiled by immunosequencing and related to cytomegalovirus serostatus. A separate validation cohort of roughly 130 different subjects was used in addition to the roughly 700-subject first cohort. To predict cytomegalovirus infection status, the study brought together high-throughput TCR immunosequencing, statistical association of individual TCRs with disease status, and machine learning. A later analysis re-examined previously published TCR beta repertoires from about 670 donors and added high-resolution HLA genotyping to investigate patterns of TCR occurrence. The later analysis used no new phenotypic data to find candidate immune exposures, relying instead on TCR beta sequences and their occurrence across donors. An earlier analysis of some 500 of the donors used high-throughput TCR beta sequencing to judge whether each TCR beta V gene segment behaved as functional or pseudogenic. Donor age, sex, ethnicity and CMV serostatus were collected together with the repertoire data. A later genetic analysis took genome-wide SNP genotypes for about 55% of the roughly 670 donors and used that subset as a discovery cohort. Every discovery cohort repertoire had been produced on one sequencing platform. HLA typing covered class I and class II loci at four-digit resolution. Typing coverage differed by locus: A, B, C, DRB1 and DQB1 were typed in roughly 620-630 donors, DQA1 in 522, DPA1 in some 600, and DPB1 in just under 490. A handful of DR-DQ haplotypes were treated as single units for association and clustering because of strong linkage in the cohort. Across some 400 genotyped donors of the cohort, an average of about 250,000 unique TCR beta nucleotide sequences per donor were sequenced, and roughly 20% of those sequences were non-productive. What the research found in general, with its limitations: This cohort had only TCR beta chains sequenced, and the lack of alpha or paired-chain data limited which features could be detected. A later analysis found that HLA-associated TCR beta chains were more clonally expanded and had lower generation probabilities than equally common non-associated chains. Most TCR sequences were observed very rarely across donors, whereas some public TCRs were present in many individuals. The presence/absence analyses assumed that sequencing depth was roughly uniform across donors, and that assumption may not be true. According to a later analysis, TCR association rates differed among HLA loci, with DRB1 alleles showing the most associated TCRs and HLA-C alleles showing the fewest. When HLA alleles, especially DR and DQ, strongly co-occurred, TCR associations were difficult to assign to individual alleles. Correlated functional status among segregating V segments might reflect linkage disequilibrium, but an unknown experimental factor could not be ruled out. Because counts were too low, more than 15 rarely observed V segments, including chromosome 9 orphons, were left out of the earlier analysis of about 500 of the donors. A later analysis associated 17,000 or so TCR beta sequences with specific HLA alleles at a false discovery rate of 0.05. The sequencing pipeline was judged likely to have produced a cluster of highly shared sequence variants as a technical artifact. For the cohort, immune exposure information was limited to CMV serostatus. The authors suggested that the approach could potentially be extended to other disease states and immunological phenotypes. The classifier was reported to diagnose cytomegalovirus status with high specificity and sensitivity in both the original and validation cohorts. A later analysis found that most CMV-associated TCR beta chains appeared HLA-restricted, with HLA associations seemingly driven largely by CMV exposure. A few of the identified cytomegalovirus-associated TCR beta chains were confirmed in vitro to be specific for cytomegalovirus antigens. A further reported finding was that TCR beta sequences accurately predicted the HLA-A and HLA-B alleles for most subjects in the first cohort. Because HLA typing was unavailable for some donors at each locus, only the typed subset was used in association tests. Several of the top co-occurrence clusters appeared to be linked to parvovirus B19, influenza, CMV and Epstein-Barr virus, according to a later analysis. In a later genetic analysis, a missense DCLRE1C variant was associated with V-gene and J-gene trimming of TCR beta chains, and the association was replicated in an independent cohort. The study gave a list of some 150 TCR beta chains associated with cytomegalovirus. In an earlier analysis of approximately 600 of the donors, most TCR beta V segments were observed in productive rearrangements about 90% or about 30% of the time, broadly matching IMGT annotations. A later genetic analysis reported fewer N-insertions in productive TCRs among donors in an Asian-associated ancestry cluster than the roughly 720-donor mean.

In total, 500 to 700 healthy bone marrow donors made up the cohort. At the time of sampling, all cohort members were nominally healthy, though unrecorded immune exposures were likely present. The donor tested CMV seronegative, placing the donor among the 350 or so seronegative members of the cohort. Each donor provided a peripheral blood sample, and peripheral blood mononuclear cells were used for TCR beta sequencing. Genomic DNA extraction from the blood cell samples was performed with the Qiagen DNeasy Blood Extraction Kit. With respect to this clone: No antigen is known for it. It has no much larger one-base neighbor in the sample; base qualities were not kept.

Library generation was performed with the immunoSEQ multiplex PCR assay. The multiplex PCR relied on a mix of 60 forward primers for TCR Vbeta segments and 13 reverse primers for TCR Jbeta segments. The CDR3 region of rearranged TCR beta genes was amplified from genomic DNA by a multiplex PCR assay. On the Illumina HiSeq System, the amplified TCR beta libraries were sequenced as 87-base-pair reads. Concerning the study's data processing: In a later analysis, 77 million or so unique TCR beta chains were counted across the 500 to 850 repertoires, and approximately 9.9 million of these chains were shared by at least two donors. Raw reads were error-corrected and collapsed into unique sequences with a nearest-neighbor algorithm that merged closely related sequences to remove PCR and sequencing errors. V, D and J gene segments were assigned by aligning CDR3 sequences to IMGT reference sequences. For a sequence to be retained, a match of at least six nucleotides was required to both a V gene segment and a J gene segment. Rearrangements were called productive when the CDR3 lacked stop codons and stayed in frame with V and J; all others were non-productive. CDR3 was defined by IMGT convention, running from the second conserved V-encoded cysteine to the conserved J-encoded phenylalanine. In an earlier analysis of 587 of the donors, sequences lacking an unambiguous match to a single V gene segment were excluded. In an earlier analysis of approximately 500 of the donors, a V segment was called functional when productive rearrangements were above 56.7%, and segregating when the standard deviation between donors exceeded 5%. A statistical classification framework was built for diagnosing cytomegalovirus status from the catalog of TCR beta chain sequences. A later analysis assigned V and J genes by comparing TCR nucleotide sequences with IMGT/GENE-DB human TR gene sequences. A later analysis assigned CDR3 sequences and most-parsimonious VDJ recombination scenarios with the TCRdist pipeline. In a later analysis, each TCR beta chain was defined by its CDR3 amino acid sequence together with its V-gene family, and reads without a unique V-gene family were excluded. As a way to deal with suspected cross-contamination and a sequencing artifact, a later analysis dropped roughly 620 nucleotide sequences that were highly shared and had low generation probability. In a later analysis, a clonal expansion index for each public chain was calculated from normalized within-repertoire ranks of inferred template counts. In a later analysis, generation probabilities were computed with a VDJ recombination model fitted to out-of-frame rearrangements, and the resulting probabilities were checked against IGoR. In a later analysis, TCR-TCR, TCR-HLA and TCR-CMV co-occurrence was scored with hypergeometric tests, and a repertoire-size bias correction was applied to TCR pairs. To estimate false discovery rates, a later analysis permuted the HLA or CMV assignments 20 times. In a later analysis, co-occurring TCRs were grouped with DBSCAN, and TCRdist sequence similarity was added when clustering was performed within HLA-allele-positive subsets. Repertoires with fewer than 30,000 or more than 120,000 public chains were left out of co-occurrence clustering, as were about 5 repertoires with anomalous nucleotide sharing. This immuneACCESS table, as held by TCRdb, lists in-frame sequences with V and J called but not all clones. Of the missing ones, under half trace to an unresolved V gene in checked studies; the others have no known cause. That table supplies the V and J calls and clone size; D and trimming were determined from the DNA. Recorded for this sample are 150,000 to 200,000 clones; around 80% of them occurred a single time. In total, the top ten clones hold over 2% of the sample.

The clonotype comes from a woman in her 30s in good health and CMV-seronegative. Sequences were obtained from PBMCs.

The sequence in DNA is TGTGCCAGCAGCTTTAGCTCTACAACCTACGAGCAGTACTTC. Protein translation: CASSFSSTTYEQYF. The chain is made from TRBV5-5 and TRBJ2-7; the D gene assignment is ambiguous. The germline V gene (reference sequence) gives CDR1 as SGHKS and CDR2 as YYEKEE. The CDR3 numbers 14 residues from cysteine through phenylalanine. Left in the record is the CDR3 DNA by itself, 42 bases read in frame from the first base. V sheds 2 bases and J sheds 2 bases, leaving 11 bases between their ends.